This T cell receptor (beta chain) came from a study of post-analysis software for immune sequencing data (dated by TCRdb to the mid-2010s). Regarding the complete study: Disease courses on record covered relapsing-remitting, secondary progressive and progressive-relapsing multiple sclerosis, though some patients had no subtype annotation. The patient repertoires were compared against around 11 previously published healthy control repertoires obtained from donors aged 6 to 25 years. A subset of samples was prepared in parallel using single-end sample barcoding, then pooled and co-amplified after Illumina adapter ligation.

The method was PCR. TCRdb names Illumina HiSeq 2500 as the instrument used. To reduce PCR and sequencing biases, unique molecular identifiers were built into the TCR beta cDNA libraries. Every 1 to 10 million input T cells yielded approximately 500,000 cDNA molecules, meaning each molecule approximated one T cell. The patient libraries were prepared and sequenced using the same protocol as the earlier healthy control dataset. Samples belonging to the same batch were prepared together, multiplexed and sequenced on a shared HiSeq lane. In the original analysis: Raw barcoded reads were processed with MIGEC, and single-read molecular identifier groups were discarded before consensus assembly and CDR3 extraction. Clonotype tables were post-analysed with VDJtools, normalizing diversity by down-sampling all datasets to the smallest sample size. In repertoire overlap clustering, CDR3 amino acid sequences, but not nucleotide sequences, were matched to correct batch-related cross-sample contamination. Using fastp at Q25 and MiXCR, TCRdb reprocessed the public reads and kept productive beta chains. Here each entry gathers all rows of one CDR3 protein and keeps the most common genes and DNA. The V and J calls reflect TCRdb's pipeline rather than the authors' work. Here the sample has over 700,000 distinct CDR3 sequences; just under 30% occur a single time. The ten top clones hold more than 0.55% of the sample.

Trimming takes 2 bases from V and 13 bases from J, and the germline ends sit 12 bases apart. The CDR3 numbers 12 residues from cysteine through phenylalanine. Of all the DNA, just the CDR3 is kept, 36 bases in frame from base 1. As encoded in the germline V gene, CDR1 is ENHRY while CDR2 is SYGVKD. This clonotype was detected once. Its antigen remains unidentified. Per-base qualities were not stored, and no clone one base away is much larger. Paper-wide results and their limitations: The control group was slightly older than the multiple sclerosis patient group. When samples were clustered directly using the F measure, samples prepared in the same batch co-clustered strongly, which prompted a batch-effect correction. Multiple sclerosis patients had significantly lower normalized Chao1 diversity than controls, a result that suggests substantial peripheral T-cell clonal expansion. Patients showed significantly higher frequencies than controls for roughly five TRBV segments, among them TRBV5-6, TRBV5-1 and TRBV20-1.

TCR beta repertoires were profiled from peripheral blood of more than ten young patients with multiple sclerosis to demonstrate the VDJtools post-analysis software. Multiple sclerosis patients were children and adolescents aged about 6 to 17 years. The receptor comes from a girl aged 10 to 17 with multiple sclerosis. The chain is assembled from TRBV10-3 and TRBJ2-4, with no reliable assignment of the D segment. The sequenced sample consisted of blood. The DNA reads as follows: TGTGCCATCAGTGAGGGTCGCGGTGAGCAGTACTTC. It codes for CAISEGRGEQYF.